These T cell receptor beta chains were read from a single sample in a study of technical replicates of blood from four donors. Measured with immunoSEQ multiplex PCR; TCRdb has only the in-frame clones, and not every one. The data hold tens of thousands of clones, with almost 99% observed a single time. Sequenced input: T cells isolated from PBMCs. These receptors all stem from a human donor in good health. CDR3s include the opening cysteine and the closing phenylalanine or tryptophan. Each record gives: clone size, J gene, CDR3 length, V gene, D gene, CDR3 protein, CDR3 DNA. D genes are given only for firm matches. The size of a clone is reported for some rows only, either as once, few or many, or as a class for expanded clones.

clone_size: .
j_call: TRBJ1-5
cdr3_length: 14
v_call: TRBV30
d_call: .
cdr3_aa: CAWNQGGSNQPQHF
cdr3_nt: TGTGCCTGGAATCAGGGAGGAAGCAATCAGCCCCAGCATTTT

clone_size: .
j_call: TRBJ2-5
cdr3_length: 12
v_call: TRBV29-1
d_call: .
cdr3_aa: CSAKLSQETQYF
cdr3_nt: TGCAGCGCAAAACTGAGCCAAGAGACCCAGTACTTC

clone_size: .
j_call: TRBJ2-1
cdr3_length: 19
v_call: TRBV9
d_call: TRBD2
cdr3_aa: CASSVEGSLREGPNNEQFF
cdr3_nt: TGTGCCAGCAGCGTAGAGGGTTCCTTGCGGGAGGGCCCCAACAATGAGCAGTTCTTC

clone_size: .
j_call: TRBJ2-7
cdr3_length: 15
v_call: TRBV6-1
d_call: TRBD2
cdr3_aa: CASSEVLAARDEQYF
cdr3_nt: TGTGCCAGCAGTGAAGTTCTAGCGGCTAGAGACGAGCAGTACTTC

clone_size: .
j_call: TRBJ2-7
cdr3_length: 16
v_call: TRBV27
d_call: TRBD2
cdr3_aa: CASSRIGLAGNYEQYF
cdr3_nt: TGTGCCAGCAGTAGGATAGGACTAGCGGGAAACTACGAGCAGTACTTC

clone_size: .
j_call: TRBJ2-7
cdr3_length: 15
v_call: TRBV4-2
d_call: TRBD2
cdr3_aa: CASSQELAGGHEQYF
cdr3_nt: TGTGCCAGCAGCCAAGAACTAGCGGGAGGGCACGAGCAGTACTTC

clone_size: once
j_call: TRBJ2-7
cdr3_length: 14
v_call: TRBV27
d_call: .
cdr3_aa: CASSPFQELHEQYF
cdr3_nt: TGTGCCAGCAGCCCTTTCCAGGAACTCCACGAGCAGTACTTC

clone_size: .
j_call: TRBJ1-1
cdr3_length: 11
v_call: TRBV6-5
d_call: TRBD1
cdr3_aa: CASGTGVEAFF
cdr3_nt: TGTGCCAGCGGCACAGGGGTTGAAGCTTTCTTT

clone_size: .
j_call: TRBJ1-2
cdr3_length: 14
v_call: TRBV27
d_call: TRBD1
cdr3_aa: CASSFGQGLNGYTF
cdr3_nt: TGTGCCAGCAGTTTTGGACAGGGGCTCAATGGCTACACCTTC

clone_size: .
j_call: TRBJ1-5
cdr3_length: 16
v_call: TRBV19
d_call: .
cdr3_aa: CASGRGGKGYNQPQHF
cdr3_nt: TGTGCCAGTGGTAGGGGGGGCAAGGGCTACAATCAGCCCCAGCATTTT

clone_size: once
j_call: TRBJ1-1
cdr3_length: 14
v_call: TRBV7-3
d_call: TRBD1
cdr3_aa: CASSLRDRGTEAFF
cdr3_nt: TGTGCCAGCAGCTTAAGGGACAGGGGCACTGAAGCTTTCTTT

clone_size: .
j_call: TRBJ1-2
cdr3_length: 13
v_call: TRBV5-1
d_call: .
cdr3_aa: CACSTGTIDGYTF
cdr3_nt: TGCGCCTGCAGCACCGGGACAATTGATGGCTACACCTTC

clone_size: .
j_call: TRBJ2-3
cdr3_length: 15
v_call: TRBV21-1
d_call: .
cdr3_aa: CASSKADRGQDTQYF
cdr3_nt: TGTGCCAGCAGCAAAGCAGACAGGGGGCAAGATACGCAGTATTTT

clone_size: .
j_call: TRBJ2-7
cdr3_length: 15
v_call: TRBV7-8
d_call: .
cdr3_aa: CASSLARGNSYEQYF
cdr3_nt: TGTGCCAGCAGCTTAGCCAGGGGAAATTCCTACGAGCAGTACTTC

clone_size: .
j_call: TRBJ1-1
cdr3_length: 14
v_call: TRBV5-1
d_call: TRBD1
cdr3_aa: CASSPGQGFNEAFF
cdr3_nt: TGCGCCAGCAGCCCGGGACAGGGGTTTAATGAAGCTTTCTTT

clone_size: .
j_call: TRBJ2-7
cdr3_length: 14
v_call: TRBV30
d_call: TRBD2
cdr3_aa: CAWALGLAGYEQYF
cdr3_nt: TGTGCCTGGGCCCTGGGACTAGCAGGATACGAGCAGTACTTC

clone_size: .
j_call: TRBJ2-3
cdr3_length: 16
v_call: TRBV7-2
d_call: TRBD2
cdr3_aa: CASSFLGREVADTQYF
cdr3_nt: TGTGCCAGCAGCTTCTTGGGGCGGGAGGTGGCAGATACGCAGTATTTT

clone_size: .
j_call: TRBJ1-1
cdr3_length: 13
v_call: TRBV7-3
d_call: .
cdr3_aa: CASSSLGEPEAFF
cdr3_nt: TGTGCCAGCAGCTCATTGGGAGAGCCTGAAGCTTTCTTT

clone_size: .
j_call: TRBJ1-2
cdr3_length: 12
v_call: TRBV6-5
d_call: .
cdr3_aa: CASSLDSYGYTF
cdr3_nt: TGTGCCAGCAGCCTCGACAGCTATGGCTACACCTTC

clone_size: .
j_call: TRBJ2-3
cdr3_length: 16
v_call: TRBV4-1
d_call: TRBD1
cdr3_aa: CASSPGDRVNPDTQYF
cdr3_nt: TGCGCCAGCAGCCCGGGGGACAGGGTAAACCCAGATACGCAGTATTTT

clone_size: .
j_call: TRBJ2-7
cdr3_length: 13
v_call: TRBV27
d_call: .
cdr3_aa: CASSLYPRNGQYF
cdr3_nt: TGTGCCAGCAGTTTATATCCCAGGAACGGACAGTACTTC

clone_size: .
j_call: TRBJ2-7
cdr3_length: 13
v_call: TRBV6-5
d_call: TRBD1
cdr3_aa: CASSYGAGGEQYF
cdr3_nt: TGTGCCAGCAGTTACGGGGCAGGGGGAGAGCAGTACTTC

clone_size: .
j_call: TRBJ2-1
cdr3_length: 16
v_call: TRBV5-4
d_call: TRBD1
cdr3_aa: CASSSRDRGSYNEQFF
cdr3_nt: TGTGCCAGCAGCTCCCGGGACAGGGGCAGCTACAATGAGCAGTTCTTC